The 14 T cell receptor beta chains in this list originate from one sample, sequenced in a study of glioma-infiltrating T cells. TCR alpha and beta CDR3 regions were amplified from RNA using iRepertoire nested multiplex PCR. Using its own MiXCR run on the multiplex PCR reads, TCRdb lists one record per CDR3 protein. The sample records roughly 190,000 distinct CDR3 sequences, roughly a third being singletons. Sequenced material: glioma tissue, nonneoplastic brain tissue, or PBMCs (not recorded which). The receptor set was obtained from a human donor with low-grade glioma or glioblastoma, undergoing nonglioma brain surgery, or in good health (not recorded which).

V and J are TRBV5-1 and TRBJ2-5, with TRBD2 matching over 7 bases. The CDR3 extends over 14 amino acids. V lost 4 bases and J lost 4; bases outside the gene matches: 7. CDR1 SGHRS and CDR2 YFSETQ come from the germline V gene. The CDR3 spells CASSTQAGLETQYF. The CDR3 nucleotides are TGCGCCAGCAGCACCCAAGCGGGGCTAGAGACCCAGTACTTC.

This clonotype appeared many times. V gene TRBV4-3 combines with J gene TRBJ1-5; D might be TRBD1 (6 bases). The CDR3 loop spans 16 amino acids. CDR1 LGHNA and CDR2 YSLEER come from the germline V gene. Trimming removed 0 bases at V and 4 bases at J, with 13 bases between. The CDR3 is CASSQDRGGLNQPQHF. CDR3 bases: TGCGCCAGCAGCCAAGATAGGGGGGGCCTTAATCAGCCCCAGCATTTT.

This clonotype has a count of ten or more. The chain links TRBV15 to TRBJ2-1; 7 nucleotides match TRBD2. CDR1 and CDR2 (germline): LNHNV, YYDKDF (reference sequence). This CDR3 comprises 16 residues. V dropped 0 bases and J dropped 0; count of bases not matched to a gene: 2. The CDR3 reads CATSRELANSYNEQFF. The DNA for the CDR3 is TGTGCCACCAGCAGAGAACTAGCGAACTCCTACAATGAGCAGTTCTTC.

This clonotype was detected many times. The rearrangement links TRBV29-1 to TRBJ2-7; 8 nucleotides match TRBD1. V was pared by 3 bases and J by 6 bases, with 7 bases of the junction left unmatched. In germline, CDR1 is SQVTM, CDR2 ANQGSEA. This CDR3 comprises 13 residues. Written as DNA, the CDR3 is TGCAGCGTTGATTCAGGGGGGACAGGCGAGCAGTACTTC. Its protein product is CSVDSGGTGEQYF.

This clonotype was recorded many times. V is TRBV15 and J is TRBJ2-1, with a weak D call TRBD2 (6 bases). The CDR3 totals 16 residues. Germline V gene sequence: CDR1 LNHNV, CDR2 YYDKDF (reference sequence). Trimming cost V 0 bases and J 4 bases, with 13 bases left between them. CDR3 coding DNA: TGTGCCACCAGCAGAGAAAAACCGGGACTTTACAATGAGCAGTTCTTC. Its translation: CATSREKPGLYNEQFF.

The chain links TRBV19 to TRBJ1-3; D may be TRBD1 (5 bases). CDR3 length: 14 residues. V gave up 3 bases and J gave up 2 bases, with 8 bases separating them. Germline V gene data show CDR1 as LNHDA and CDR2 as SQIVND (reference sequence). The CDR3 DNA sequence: TGTGCCAGTAGTATGGGGGGTCCTGGAAACACCATATATTTT. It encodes CASSMGGPGNTIYF.

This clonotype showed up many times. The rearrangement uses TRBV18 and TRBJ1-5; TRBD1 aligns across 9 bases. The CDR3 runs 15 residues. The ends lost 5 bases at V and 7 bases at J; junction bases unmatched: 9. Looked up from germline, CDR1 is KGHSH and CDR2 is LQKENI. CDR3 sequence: CASSYPGTGLQPQHF. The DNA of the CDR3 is TGTGCCAGCTCATACCCCGGGACAGGGCTACAGCCCCAGCATTTT.

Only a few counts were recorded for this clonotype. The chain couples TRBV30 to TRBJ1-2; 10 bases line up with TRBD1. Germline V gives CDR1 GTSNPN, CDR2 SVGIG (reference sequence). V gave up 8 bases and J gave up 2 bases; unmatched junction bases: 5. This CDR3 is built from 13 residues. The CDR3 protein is CAGPTGGNYGYTF. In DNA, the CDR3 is TGTGCCGGACCGACAGGGGGCAACTATGGCTACACCTTC. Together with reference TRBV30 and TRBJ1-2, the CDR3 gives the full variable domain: SQTIHQWPATLVQPVGSPLSLECTVEGTSNPNLYWYRQAAGRGLQLLFYSVGIGQISSEVPQNLSASRPQDRQFILSSKKLLLSDSGFYLCAGPTGGNYGYTFGSGTRLTVV.

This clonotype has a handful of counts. This CDR3 is CSVVAEPMNTEAFF. CDR3 in DNA: TGCAGCGTTGTGGCGGAGCCCATGAACACTGAAGCTTTCTTT. V is TRBV29-1 and J is TRBJ1-1; D call uncertain. This CDR3 has 14 residues. Looked up from germline, CDR1 is SQVTM and CDR2 is ANQGSEA. Trimming pared 4 bases from V and 0 bases from J, leaving 12 bases between.

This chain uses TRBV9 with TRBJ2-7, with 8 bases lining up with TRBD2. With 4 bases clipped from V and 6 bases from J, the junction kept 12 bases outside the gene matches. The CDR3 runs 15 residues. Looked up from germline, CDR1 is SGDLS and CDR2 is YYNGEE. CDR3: CASSPGDGRAAEQYF. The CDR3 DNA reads TGTGCCAGCAGCCCTGGTGACGGGAGGGCCGCCGAGCAGTACTTC.

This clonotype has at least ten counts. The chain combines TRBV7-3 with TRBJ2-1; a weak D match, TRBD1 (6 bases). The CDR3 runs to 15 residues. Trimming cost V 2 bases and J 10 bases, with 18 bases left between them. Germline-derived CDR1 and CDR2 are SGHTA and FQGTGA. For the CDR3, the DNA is TGTGCCAGCAGCTTAGGGGGCTCTACGGCGGAGGAGCAGTTCTTC. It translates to CASSLGGSTAEEQFF. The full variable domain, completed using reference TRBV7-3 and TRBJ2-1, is GAGVSQTPSNKVTEKGKYVELRCDPISGHTALYWYRQSLGQGPEFLIYFQGTGAADDSGLPNDRFFAVRPEGSVSTLKIQRTERGDSAVYLCASSLGGSTAEEQFFGPGTRLTVL.

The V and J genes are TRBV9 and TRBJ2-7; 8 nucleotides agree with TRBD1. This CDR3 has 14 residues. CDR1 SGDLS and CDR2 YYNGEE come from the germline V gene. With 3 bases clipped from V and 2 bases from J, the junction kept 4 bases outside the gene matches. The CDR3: CASSAGQGTYEQYF. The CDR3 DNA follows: TGTGCCAGCAGCGCTGGACAGGGTACCTACGAGCAGTACTTC.

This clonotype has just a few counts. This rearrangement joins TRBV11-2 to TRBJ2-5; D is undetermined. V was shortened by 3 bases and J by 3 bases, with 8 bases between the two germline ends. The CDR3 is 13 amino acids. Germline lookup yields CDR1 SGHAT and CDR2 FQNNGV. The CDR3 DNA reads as TGTGCCAGCAGCTTGAATATCGAAGAGACCCAGTACTTC. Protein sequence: CASSLNIEETQYF.

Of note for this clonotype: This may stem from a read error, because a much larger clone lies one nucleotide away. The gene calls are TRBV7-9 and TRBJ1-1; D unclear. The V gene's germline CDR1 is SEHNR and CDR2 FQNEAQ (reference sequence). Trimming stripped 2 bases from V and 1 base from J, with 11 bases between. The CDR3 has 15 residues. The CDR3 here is CASSLTRTANTEAFF. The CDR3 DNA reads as TGTGCCAGCAGCTTAACCAGGACGGCGAACACTGAAGCTTTCTTT.